Presented here are 19 T cell receptor beta chains from one specimen sequenced in a study of T cells in Graves' hyperthyroidism and ophthalmopathy. There were TCR beta CDR3 regions amplified from RNA transcripts. The study used the HTBI primer set for a first-round RT-PCR of the TCR CDR3. TCRdb reprocessed the multiplex PCR reads with MiXCR, giving one entry per CDR3 protein. Here the sample spans about half a million distinct CDR3 sequences, roughly 21% being singletons. Specimen: blood. These receptors were obtained from a man between 40 and 49 years old with Graves' ophthalmopathy.

This clonotype was observed at least ten times. The chain recombines TRBV2 with TRBJ2-3; no clear D gene. The germline gives CDR1 SNHLY, CDR2 FYNNEI. Trimming stripped 5 bases from V and 5 bases from J, with 5 bases between. The CDR3 is 11 residues long. The CDR3 DNA reads as TGTGCCAGCAGTAGAGGAGATACGCAGTATTTT. Protein: CASSRGDTQYF.

The chain has TRBV27 and TRBJ2-2, with 10 bases identical to TRBD2. Trimming removed 6 bases from V and 7 bases from J; junction bases left unmatched: 8. The CDR3 sequence is 15 residues long. Germline loops: CDR1 MNHEY, CDR2 SMNVEV (reference sequence). CDR3 coding DNA: TGTGCCAGCAGGGGAGCGGGGGGGCTGAGCGGGGAGCTGTTTTTT. It encodes CASRGAGGLSGELFF.

This clonotype was counted between two and nine times. This chain joins TRBV24-1 and TRBJ2-1, with unresolved D. The V gene lost 3 bases and the J gene lost 7 bases, with 9 bases spanning the gap. The length of the CDR3 is 13 residues. Per germline, CDR1 KGHDR and CDR2 SFDVKD. CDR3 loop: CATSDPGRNEQFF. In DNA form, the CDR3 reads TGTGCCACCAGTGATCCCGGTCGGAATGAGCAGTTCTTC.

The rearrangement joins TRBV7-9 to TRBJ2-7, with a tentative D call TRBD2 (5 bases). V lost 1 base to trimming and J lost 6 bases, with 13 bases between them. The germline V gene encodes CDR1 SEHNR and CDR2 FQNEAQ (reference sequence). The CDR3 runs to 14 residues. CDR3 bases: TGTGCCAGCAGCTTAGGGGAGATTAAATCCGAGCAGTACTTC. It is translated as CASSLGEIKSEQYF. Together with reference TRBV7-9 and TRBJ2-7, the CDR3 gives the full variable domain: DTGVSQNPRHKITKRGQNVTFRCDPISEHNRLYWYRQTLGQGPEFLTYFQNEAQLEKSRLLSDRFSAERPKGSFSTLEIQRTEQGDSAMYLCASSLGEIKSEQYFGPGTRLTVT.

This clonotype was seen more than once but under ten times. The chain has TRBV7-9 and TRBJ1-5; D not certain. This CDR3 spans 12 amino acids. Between the trimmed V and J ends, which lost 5 bases and 8 bases, there was a span of 10 bases. Germline V gives CDR1 SEHNR, CDR2 FQNEAQ (reference sequence). The CDR3 here is CASSAGPEPQHF. The CDR3 DNA follows: TGTGCCAGCAGCGCCGGACCAGAGCCCCAGCATTTT.

In this sample, this clonotype turned up a few times. An end of the junction does not agree with germline; a read error may underlie this. This chain uses TRBV7-7 with TRBJ2-3, with a tentative D call TRBD1 (5 bases). In germline, CDR1 is SSHAT, CDR2 FNYEAQ (reference sequence). The CDR3 runs to 13 residues. The chain's CDR3 is CASSTHQGDTQYF. The CDR3, as DNA: TGTGCTAGCAGCACCCACCAGGGAGATACGCAGTATTTT.

This clonotype was recorded many times. This sequence joins TRBV7-8 and TRBJ2-1; 9 bases match TRBD2. CDR1 and CDR2 from the germline V gene are SGHVS and FQNEAQ. The CDR3 contains 16 residues. V dropped 5 bases and J dropped 3; count of bases not matched to a gene: 8. This CDR3 reads CASSPEAGGNYNEQFF. The DNA for the CDR3 is TGTGCCAGCAGCCCGGAAGCGGGGGGTAACTACAATGAGCAGTTCTTC. The full variable domain, its missing parts supplied by reference TRBV7-8 and TRBJ2-1, is GAGVSQSPRYKVAKRGQDVALRCDPISGHVSLFWYQQALGQGPEFLTYFQNEAQLDKSGLPSDRFFAERPEGSVSTLKIQRTQQEDSAVYLCASSPEAGGNYNEQFFGPGTRLTVL.

This clonotype was counted at least ten times. The chain recombines TRBV20-1 with TRBJ1-2; 8 bases align to TRBD1. CDR3 length: 16 residues. The V segment lost 3 bases and the J segment 4 bases; nucleotides outside the gene matches: 13. CDR1 and CDR2 (germline): DFQATT, SNEGSKA (reference sequence). This CDR3 reads CSASGTGSDELYGYTF. The CDR3 DNA reads as TGCAGTGCTAGTGGGACAGGTTCCGACGAACTCTATGGCTACACCTTC.

This CDR3 reads CASSGAGETQYF. The CDR3 DNA is TGTGCCAGCTCAGGGGCCGGGGAGACCCAGTACTTC. J is TRBJ2-5 and V is TRBV6-1; maybe TRBD1 (6 bases). V lost 8 bases and J lost 5, with 12 bases in between. Germline values: CDR1 MNHNS, CDR2 SASEGT. The CDR3 totals 12 residues.

This clonotype has just a few counts. The chain combines TRBV2 with TRBJ2-1; TRBD2 is a possible D gene (5 bases). The germline V gene has CDR1 SNHLY and CDR2 FYNNEI. The CDR3 consists of 15 residues. V shed 2 bases and J shed 7 bases, with 15 bases lying between them. CDR3 loop: CASSERLAGKNEQFF. CDR3 DNA: TGTGCCAGCAGTGAACGGCTAGCAGGAAAGAATGAGCAGTTCTTC.

This clonotype occurred a few times. The V call is TRBV6-2 or TRBV6-3, the J call TRBJ2-5, with no clear D. The CDR3 is 13 amino acids. V lost 7 bases and J lost 4, with 13 bases in between. The germline gives CDR1 MNHEY, CDR2 SVGEGT. The CDR3 protein is CASMREDLETQYF. DNA of the CDR3: TGTGCCAGCATGCGAGAAGACTTAGAGACCCAGTACTTC.

The chain joins TRBV15 to TRBJ1-4, with TRBD1 matching 7 bases. The CDR3 spans 15 residues. The ends lost 5 bases at V and 8 bases at J; junction bases unmatched: 11. Germline values: CDR1 LNHNV, CDR2 YYDKDF (reference sequence). CDR3 nucleotide sequence: TGTGCCACCAGCCCCCCAGCAGGGGGTGAAGAAAAACTGTTTTTT. It specifies CATSPPAGGEEKLFF.

As to this clonotype: One junction end does not reproduce the germline sequence, and a read error may be involved. This sequence joins TRBV20-1 and TRBJ2-7, with a weak D call TRBD2 (6 bases). Looked up from germline, CDR1 is DFQATT and CDR2 is SNEGSKA (reference sequence). The CDR3 spans 12 residues. The DNA for the CDR3 is TGCGGTGCTAGGCGGGACTCCTACGAGCAGTACTTC. Its translation: CGARRDSYEQYF.

V gene TRBV15 combines with J gene TRBJ2-1, with 12 bases fitting TRBD2. The germline gives CDR1 LNHNV, CDR2 YYDKDF (reference sequence). The junction had 4 bases not matched to a gene; V was cut back by 0 bases and J by 4 bases. The CDR3 extends over 17 amino acids. The CDR3 DNA is TGTGCCACCAGCAGAGATAAAGGGACTAGCGGGTACAATGAGCAGTTCTTC. Translation: CATSRDKGTSGYNEQFF.

This clonotype appeared a few times. This chain uses TRBV2 with TRBJ1-2; 9 nucleotides match TRBD1. V lost 6 bases, J lost 7 bases, and 0 bases stayed unmatched. CDR3 length equals 11 residues. Germline V lookup: CDR1 SNHLY, CDR2 FYNNEI. CDR3 residues: CASRGQGGYTF. In nucleotides, the CDR3 is TGTGCCAGCAGGGGACAGGGTGGCTACACCTTC. Using reference TRBV2 and TRBJ1-2 for the parts outside the CDR3, the full variable domain is EPEVTQTPSHQVTQMGQEVILRCVPISNHLYFYWYRQILGQKVEFLVSFYNNEISEKSEIFDDQFSVERPDGSNFTLKIRSTKLEDSAMYFCASRGQGGYTFGSGTRLTVV.

This chain joins TRBV5-4 and TRBJ2-7; 11 bases map to TRBD2. Trimming removed 5 bases from V and 7 bases from J; junction bases left unmatched: 11. The CDR3 has 15 amino acids. Germline V gives CDR1 SGHNT, CDR2 YYREEE (reference sequence). This CDR3 is CASSSSGRQVGEQYF. CDR3 bases: TGTGCCAGCAGTTCTAGCGGGAGGCAGGTGGGTGAGCAGTACTTC.

This clonotype was detected ten times or more. The chain uses TRBV2 and TRBJ2-2, with a tentative D call TRBD2 (6 bases). Germline lookup yields CDR1 SNHLY and CDR2 FYNNEI. V lost 9 bases and J 4 bases, leaving 15 bases between the germline ends. The CDR3 has 14 amino acids. In nucleotides, the CDR3 is TGTGCCAGTCCCATGAGGGGAGGCACCGGGGAGCTGTTTTTT. This translates into CASPMRGGTGELFF.

This rearrangement joins TRBV27 to TRBJ1-6; D not certain. Germline lookup yields CDR1 MNHEY and CDR2 SMNVEV (reference sequence). The V end lost 5 bases, the J end lost 1 base, and 18 bases lay between the germline ends. This CDR3 is built from 18 residues. CDR3 protein: CASSAGLLGPSYNSPLHF. The CDR3 DNA is TGTGCCAGCAGTGCCGGACTCCTCGGCCCATCCTATAATTCACCCCTCCACTTT.

In regard to this clonotype: Possible read error: a much larger clone is one base away. This chain connects TRBV30 to TRBJ2-3; 11 bases match TRBD1. The CDR3 is 14 amino acids. V shed 1 base, J shed 4 bases, and the junction held 1 base outside the gene matches. Per germline, CDR1 GTSNPN and CDR2 SVGIG (reference sequence). The CDR3 sequence: CAWSGTGGPDTQYF. DNA for the CDR3: TGTGCCTGGAGTGGGACAGGGGGCCCAGATACGCAGTATTTT.